Below, 30 T cell receptor beta chains from the same sample are listed, as sequenced in a study of cytomegalovirus exposure and HLA in healthy donors. Amplification used 60 Vbeta primers and 13 Jbeta primers. Generated by immunoSEQ multiplex PCR, the TCRdb table keeps only in-frame clones and is missing some. The top ten hold roughly 5% of the sample, which has under 200,000 clones, over 60% seen once. Sample: PBMCs. These receptors all come from a man in his forties in good health and CMV-seronegative.

This clone was seen a single time. The V gene is TRBV27, the J gene TRBJ2-7; D remains ambiguous. The CDR3 sequence is 12 residues long. CDR1 is MNHEY, CDR2 SMNVEV, per germline (reference sequence). V was shortened by 5 bases and J by 4 bases, with 9 bases between the two germline ends. CDR3 nucleotides: TGTGCCAGCAGTGCAGGCCTATACGAGCAGTACTTC. Protein product: CASSAGLYEQYF.

A few counts support this clone. CDR3 DNA sequence: TGTGCCAGCAGCGCGGTAGGGGGCTATGGCTACACCTTC. It yields the protein CASSAVGGYGYTF. The chain combines TRBV2 with TRBJ1-2, with a tentative D call TRBD1 (6 bases). Germline V lookup: CDR1 SNHLY, CDR2 FYNNEI. The CDR3 has 13 amino acids. V gave up 6 bases and J gave up 4 bases, with 12 bases separating them.

This clone came up once. The V call is TRBV7-2, the J call TRBJ2-7; D perhaps matches TRBD1 (6 bases). Germline CDR1 and CDR2: SGHTA and FQGNSA. The V and J ends lost 1 base and 3 bases respectively, with 10 bases between them. The CDR3 length is 14 residues. CDR3 in DNA: TGTGCCAGCAGCTTAGACAGGGAGAGCTACGAGCAGTACTTC. It translates to CASSLDRESYEQYF. The full variable domain, completed using reference TRBV7-2 and TRBJ2-7, is GAGVSQSPSNKVTEKGKDVELRCDPISGHTALYWYRQSLGQGLEFLIYFQGNSAPDKSGLPSDRFSAERTGGSVSTLTIQRTQQEDSAVYLCASSLDRESYEQYFGPGTRLTVT.

The chain is built from TRBV4-1 and TRBJ1-4; TRBD1 matches at 7 bases. CDR1 is MGHRA, CDR2 YSYEKL, per germline. With 4 bases clipped from V and 7 bases from J, the junction kept 12 bases outside the gene matches. This CDR3 is built from 16 residues. CDR3 residues: CASSPQTGRRGEKLFF. CDR3 in DNA: TGCGCCAGCAGCCCCCAGACAGGGCGGAGAGGTGAAAAACTGTTTTTT.

The chain links TRBV10-3 to TRBJ1-1; no definite D call. The germline gives CDR1 ENHRY, CDR2 SYGVKD. The CDR3 has 14 residues. Here the CDR3 reads CAVIGEGWNTEAFF. The CDR3 DNA reads as TGTGCTGTCATTGGGGAGGGCTGGAACACTGAAGCTTTCTTT.

This chain connects TRBV9 to TRBJ2-5; 13 bases agree with TRBD2. The J segment lost 5 bases and the V segment lost 4 bases, leaving 11 bases of the junction unmatched. This CDR3 is 17 amino acids long. Germline loops: CDR1 SGDLS, CDR2 YYNGEE. The CDR3 DNA reads TGTGCCAGCAGCCGGGGACTAGCGGGGCGTGATCGCGAGACCCAGTACTTC. Its protein is CASSRGLAGRDRETQYF.

CDR3 sequence reads: CASSPPRGRNTEAFF. As DNA, the CDR3 is TGCGCCAGCAGCCCCCCGAGGGGGAGGAACACTGAAGCTTTCTTT. The chain uses TRBV5-1 and TRBJ1-1; TRBD1 is a possible D gene (6 bases). Trimming removed 4 bases at V and 1 base at J, with 14 bases between. This CDR3 comprises 15 residues. CDR1 is SGHRS, CDR2 YFSETQ, per germline.

The chain uses TRBV9 and TRBJ2-1; TRBD1 matches 8 bases. With 4 bases clipped from V and 5 bases from J, the junction kept 5 bases outside the gene matches. CDR1 SGDLS and CDR2 YYNGEE come from the germline V gene. CDR3 length equals 14 residues. The CDR3 loop is CASSPRTGNNEQFF. CDR3 sequence (DNA): TGTGCCAGCAGCCCCCGGACAGGGAACAATGAGCAGTTCTTC.

This chain connects TRBV30 to TRBJ1-5, with 9 bases aligning to TRBD1. The CDR3 totals 15 residues. V gave up 1 base and J gave up 7 bases; unmatched junction bases: 8. Germline V gene sequence: CDR1 GTSNPN, CDR2 SVGIG (reference sequence). CDR3: CAWSARDRVSQPQHF. Written as DNA, the CDR3 is TGTGCCTGGAGTGCCCGGGACAGGGTATCCCAGCCCCAGCATTTT.

The chain links TRBV4-3 to TRBJ1-3; D is unresolved. Germline CDR1 is LGHNA and CDR2 is YSLEER. The CDR3 sequence is 16 residues long. The V gene lost 0 bases and the J gene lost 0 bases, with 9 bases spanning the gap. The CDR3 here is CASSQEAASSGNTIYF. CDR3 in DNA: TGCGCCAGCAGCCAAGAAGCAGCGAGCTCTGGAAACACCATATATTTT.

V usage is TRBV4-1 and J usage is TRBJ2-2; maybe TRBD1 (5 bases). V was pared by 4 bases and J by 1 base, with 13 bases between. The CDR3 contains 16 residues. Germline assignment: CDR1 MGHRA and CDR2 YSYEKL. CDR3 sequence reads: CASSLTLGRNTGELFF. In DNA, the CDR3 is TGCGCCAGCAGCCTTACTCTGGGGCGGAACACCGGGGAGCTGTTTTTT.

This chain joins TRBV7-8 and TRBJ2-5; 9 bases are shared with TRBD2. The CDR3 loop spans 16 amino acids. V gave up 1 base and J gave up 4 bases; unmatched junction bases: 7. Germline V gives CDR1 SGHVS, CDR2 FQNEAQ. For the CDR3, the DNA is TGTGCCAGCAGCTTAGTGAGGTTGCGGGAGGGAGAGACCCAGTACTTC. Translated: CASSLVRLREGETQYF.

The chain recombines TRBV7-6 with TRBJ1-6; 7 nucleotides match TRBD1. CDR1 is SGHVS, CDR2 FNYEAQ, per germline. V was pared by 0 bases and J by 10 bases, with 9 bases of the junction left unmatched. The CDR3 is 16 amino acids. The CDR3 here is CASSLAAGGSGSPLHF. The CDR3, as DNA: TGTGCCAGCAGCTTAGCGGCAGGGGGGTCTGGCTCACCCCTCCACTTT.

This chain links TRBV5-4 with TRBJ2-7; tentative D call: TRBD1 (5 bases). The germline V gene has CDR1 SGHNT and CDR2 YYREEE (reference sequence). With 4 bases removed from V and 6 bases from J, the gap between germline ends came to 5 bases. This CDR3 is built from 10 residues. CDR3 nucleotide sequence: TGTGCCAGCAGCGGGGCCGAGCAGTACTTC. This sequence encodes CASSGAEQYF.

The J gene is TRBJ2-7, the V gene TRBV19; D perhaps matches TRBD2 (5 bases). CDR3 length: 13 residues. The ends were cut back, 3 bases at V and 3 bases at J, with 9 bases in the middle. From germline, CDR1 is LNHDA and CDR2 SQIVND (reference sequence). The CDR3 reads CASSIGLFYEQYF. In DNA form, the CDR3 reads TGTGCCAGTAGTATCGGACTGTTCTACGAGCAGTACTTC.

This clone was observed once. The chain links TRBV5-8 to TRBJ2-5, with 8 bases aligning to TRBD1. The CDR3 runs 17 residues. The ends lost 4 bases at V and 9 bases at J; junction bases unmatched: 20. The germline V gene has CDR1 SGHTS and CDR2 YDEGEE. CDR3 sequence: CASSRPRGLAAQEAQYF. For the CDR3, the DNA is TGTGCCAGCAGCCGACCCAGGGGGCTCGCTGCGCAGGAGGCCCAGTACTTC. Using reference TRBV5-8 and TRBJ2-5 for the parts outside the CDR3, the full variable domain is EAGVTQSPTHLIKTRGQQATLRCSPISGHTSVYWYQQALGLGLQFLLWYDEGEERNRGNFPPRFSGRQFPNYSSELNVNALELEDSALYLCASSRPRGLAAQEAQYFGPGTRLLVL.

The count of this clone is one. The V call is TRBV20-1, the J call TRBJ2-4, with D uncertain. Germline V gene sequence: CDR1 DFQATT, CDR2 SNEGSKA (reference sequence). Trimming removed 7 bases at V and 5 bases at J, with 9 bases between. This CDR3 spans 11 amino acids. The CDR3 loop is CSGALENIQYF. The CDR3 DNA sequence: TGCAGTGGGGCGTTGGAAAACATTCAGTACTTC.

This chain uses TRBV6-4 with TRBJ1-2, with 10 bases identical to TRBD1. The CDR3 is 14 residues long. Trimming took 5 bases from V and 8 from J; bases not matched to a gene: 8. The germline V gene encodes CDR1 MRHNA and CDR2 SNTAGT. The CDR3 loop reads CASSISTGGEGYTF. Written as DNA, the CDR3 is TGTGCCAGCAGTATCTCGACAGGGGGCGAAGGCTACACCTTC.

The chain joins TRBV7-2 to TRBJ2-3; perhaps TRBD2 as D (6 bases). The CDR3 sequence is 14 residues long. Germline values: CDR1 SGHTA, CDR2 FQGNSA. V was pared by 7 bases and J by 1 base, with 12 bases between. The CDR3 here is CASTPGLRTDTQYF. As DNA, the CDR3 is TGTGCCAGCACTCCGGGACTCCGCACAGATACGCAGTATTTT.

The rearrangement links TRBV2 to TRBJ2-5; 8 bases line up with TRBD1. Germline CDR1 reads SNHLY; CDR2 reads FYNNEI. Trimming removed 3 bases from V and 4 bases from J; junction bases left unmatched: 13. The CDR3 is 17 residues long. The CDR3 here is CASSDGQGARGAETQYF. CDR3 coding DNA: TGTGCCAGCAGTGATGGGCAGGGGGCGCGAGGGGCAGAGACCCAGTACTTC.

The chain has TRBV10-3 and TRBJ2-1, with a tentative D call TRBD2 (5 bases). Germline-derived CDR1 and CDR2 are ENHRY and SYGVKD. The CDR3 spans 15 residues. V was trimmed by 0 bases and J by 3 bases, leaving 9 bases between them. CDR3 protein: CAISESWENYNEQFF. As DNA, the CDR3 is TGTGCCATCAGTGAGTCTTGGGAGAACTACAATGAGCAGTTCTTC.

V gene TRBV7-2 combines with J gene TRBJ1-5; D possibly corresponds to TRBD1 (5 bases). In germline, CDR1 is SGHTA, CDR2 FQGNSA. The CDR3 is 16 amino acids. The V end lost 2 bases, the J end lost 4 bases, and 15 bases lay between the germline ends. The CDR3 sequence: CASSLMGRAMNQPQHF. DNA of the CDR3: TGTGCCAGCAGCTTAATGGGCAGGGCTATGAATCAGCCCCAGCATTTT.

This chain uses TRBV5-1 with TRBJ2-3, with 8 bases identical to TRBD2. This CDR3 comprises 16 residues. V lost 1 base, J lost 5 bases, and 9 bases stayed unmatched. Per germline, CDR1 SGHRS and CDR2 YFSETQ. CDR3 protein: CASSLRQRGTRDTQYF. The CDR3 region has the DNA TGCGCCAGCAGCTTGCGACAGCGGGGGACTCGAGATACGCAGTATTTT.

The chain recombines TRBV25-1 with TRBJ1-3; D might be TRBD1 (6 bases). CDR1 and CDR2 (germline): MGHDK, SYGVNS. Trimming cost V 6 bases and J 3 bases, with 12 bases left between them. This CDR3 has 14 residues. The CDR3 nucleotides are TGTGCCAGCAGAGCAGGACAGCTTGGAAACACCATATATTTT. This sequence encodes CASRAGQLGNTIYF.

The chain joins TRBV9 to TRBJ2-2; 9 bases are shared with TRBD1. Germline V gene sequence: CDR1 SGDLS, CDR2 YYNGEE. The V segment lost 4 bases and the J segment 3 bases; nucleotides outside the gene matches: 4. The CDR3 spans 15 residues. CDR3 sequence (DNA): TGTGCCAGCAGCCTATGGACAGGGGACACCGGGGAGCTGTTTTTT. This sequence encodes CASSLWTGDTGELFF.

The J gene is TRBJ2-1, the V gene TRBV30; D may be TRBD1 (5 bases). The CDR3 consists of 13 residues. The V end lost 8 bases, the J end lost 9 bases, and 20 bases lay between the germline ends. CDR1 is GTSNPN and CDR2 is SVGIG in the germline V gene (reference sequence). Written as DNA, the CDR3 is TGTGCCAGACAACCCAGGGTTCCCGCTGAGCAGTTCTTC. It is translated as CARQPRVPAEQFF.

The J gene is TRBJ1-5, the V gene TRBV5-6; TRBD1 agrees at 8 bases. CDR3 size: 16 residues. With 4 bases clipped from V and 0 bases from J, the junction kept 6 bases outside the gene matches. From germline, CDR1 is SGHDT and CDR2 YYEEEE. DNA for the CDR3: TGTGCCAGCAGCCGAACCGGGACAGGTAGCAATCAGCCCCAGCATTTT. Its protein product is CASSRTGTGSNQPQHF.

The chain uses TRBV7-2 and TRBJ2-7, with D possibly being TRBD1 (6 bases). Germline V gene lookup returns CDR1 SGHTA and CDR2 FQGNSA. V shed 2 bases and J shed 3 bases, with 14 bases lying between them. The CDR3 is 15 amino acids. The CDR3 here is CASSLINREHYEQYF. As DNA, the CDR3 is TGTGCCAGCAGCTTAATTAACAGGGAACACTACGAGCAGTACTTC. Filled out from reference TRBV7-2 and TRBJ2-7, the complete variable domain reads GAGVSQSPSNKVTEKGKDVELRCDPISGHTALYWYRQSLGQGLEFLIYFQGNSAPDKSGLPSDRFSAERTGGSVSTLTIQRTQQEDSAVYLCASSLINREHYEQYFGPGTRLTVT.

The V and J genes are TRBV10-3 and TRBJ2-1, with a tentative D call TRBD1 (5 bases). V dropped 5 bases and J dropped 6 bases, with 8 bases sitting between them. This CDR3 is 12 amino acids long. Germline V CDR1 and CDR2: ENHRY, SYGVKD. The CDR3 loop reads CAISQGFNEQFF. The CDR3 DNA follows: TGTGCCATCAGTCAGGGTTTCAATGAGCAGTTCTTC.

V is TRBV6-5 and J is TRBJ2-3; a weak D match, TRBD1 (5 bases). Trimming left V 6 bases short and J 5 bases short, with 15 bases between. Germline CDR1 MNHEY, CDR2 SVGAGI. The CDR3 sequence is 14 residues long. The CDR3 DNA reads as TGTGCCAGCAGGCAAGGGGCCAACGGAGATACGCAGTATTTT. Amino acids: CASRQGANGDTQYF.